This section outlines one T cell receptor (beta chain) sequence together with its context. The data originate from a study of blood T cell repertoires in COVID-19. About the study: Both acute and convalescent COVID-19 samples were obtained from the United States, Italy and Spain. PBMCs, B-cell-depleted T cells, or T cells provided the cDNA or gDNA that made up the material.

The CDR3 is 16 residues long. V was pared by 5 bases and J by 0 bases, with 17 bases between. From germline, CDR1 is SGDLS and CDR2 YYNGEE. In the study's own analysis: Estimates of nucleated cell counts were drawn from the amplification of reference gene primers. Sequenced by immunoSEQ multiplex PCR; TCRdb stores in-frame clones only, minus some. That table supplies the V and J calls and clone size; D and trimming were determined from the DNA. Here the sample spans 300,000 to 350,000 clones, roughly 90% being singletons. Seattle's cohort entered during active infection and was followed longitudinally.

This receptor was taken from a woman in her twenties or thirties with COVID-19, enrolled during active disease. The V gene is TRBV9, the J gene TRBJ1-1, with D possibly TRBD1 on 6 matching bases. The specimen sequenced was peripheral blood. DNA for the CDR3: TGTGCCAGCAGACCAGGGGCAGGGTTCATGAACACTGAAGCTTTCTTT. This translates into CASRPGAGFMNTEAFF.